The rows below give T cell receptor beta chains drawn from one sample of a study of T cell repertoires in cytomegalovirus infection. TCRdb called the reads again in MiXCR, with one record for every CDR3 protein. There are 490,000 or so distinct CDR3 sequences in the sample; approximately 11% occur only once, and more than 8.5% lies in the top ten. Specimen: PBMCs. Receptors were obtained from a human donor in good health (CMV status not recorded). Some clones in this sample may be carry-over from other donors' samples. Each CDR3 is given with its conserved first and last residue. A D gene is named only where the DNA matches it firmly. Some rows have no size entry. The others give once, few or many, or a class for an expanded clone.

j_gene | v_gene | d_gene | abundance | CDR3nt | CDR3aa
TRBJ1-3 | TRBV7-9 | TRBD1 | many | TGTGCCAGCAGCCCAACCGCGGGGACAGGGGATAAGTCCGGAAACACCATATATTTT | CASSPTAGTGDKSGNTIYF
TRBJ2-7 | TRBV25-1 | - | few | TGTGCCAGCAGTGAGGCCGGGAGCCTCTACGAGCAGTACTTC | CASSEAGSLYEQYF
TRBJ1-5 | TRBV19 | - | few | TGTGCCAGTAGCCGGACGGACACAAATCAGCCCCAGCATTTT | CASSRTDTNQPQHF
TRBJ1-4 | TRBV12-3/TRBV12-4 | - | many | TGTGCCAGCAGTTATCGGGGGGCTGAAAAACTGTTTTTT | CASSYRGAEKLFF
TRBJ1-2 | TRBV2 | - | many | TGTGCCAGCAGTGTTTTAAGGAGCTATGGCTACACCTTC | CASSVLRSYGYTF
TRBJ1-5 | TRBV7-8 | TRBD1 | many | TGTGCCAGCAGCTCGGGACAGATAGACCGTAGCAATCAGCCCCAGCATTTT | CASSSGQIDRSNQPQHF
TRBJ2-7 | TRBV18 | - | many | TGTGCCAGCTCACCAGGACAGCACGCCTACGAGCAGTACTTC | CASSPGQHAYEQYF
TRBJ2-7 | TRBV7-9 | - | - | TGTGCCAGCAGTCAGGACACTGCCTACGAGCAGTACTTC | CASSQDTAYEQYF
TRBJ2-3 | TRBV12-3/TRBV12-4 | - | many | TGTGCCAGCCGCGGAGCCGGAGATACGCAGTATTTT | CASRGAGDTQYF
TRBJ2-1 | TRBV24-1 | - | - | TGTGCCACCAGTGATTCCTCCGGGACCTCCTACAATGAGCAGTTCTTC | CATSDSSGTSYNEQFF
TRBJ2-1 | TRBV29-1 | TRBD2 | - | TGCAGCGTTGAACGGTCCCCCGGGACTAGAGACACTAGTATCAGGTTCTTC | CSVERSPGTRDTSIRFF
TRBJ2-7 | TRBV10-3 | TRBD2 | many | TGTGCCATCCGACCGGGACTAGCCACCTACGAGCAGTACTTC | CAIRPGLATYEQYF
TRBJ2-5 | TRBV20-1 | TRBD2 | - | TGCAGTGCTAGGACGTCCGGGACTAGCGGGGGGAGGGCCCAGTACTTC | CSARTSGTSGGRAQYF
TRBJ2-5 | TRBV10-3 | TRBD2 | many | TGTGCCATCAGTGAGTCAAATAGCGGGAGAAAGACCCAGTACTTC | CAISESNSGRKTQYF
TRBJ1-2 | TRBV11-2 | - | many | TGTGCCAGCAGCTTAGATTGGCAGAACTATGGCTACACCTTC | CASSLDWQNYGYTF
TRBJ2-7 | TRBV11-1 | - | - | TGTGCCAGCAGCTTAGCGGGCAGGAGGGTGAAGTACTTC | CASSLAGRRVKYF
TRBJ1-1 | TRBV20-1 | - | few | TGCAGTGCTAGAGCCTTAGGAGCCAACACTGAAGCTTTCTTT | CSARALGANTEAFF
TRBJ2-1 | TRBV29-1 | - | few | TGCAGCGTTGATAAAGGCCAGGGGTACCCCAATGAGCAGTTCTTC | CSVDKGQGYPNEQFF
TRBJ2-3 | TRBV4-2 | TRBD2 | many | TGTGCCAGCAGCCGGCTACCGGGGGGAGAGAGCGGAGATACGCAGTATTTT | CASSRLPGGESGDTQYF
TRBJ2-3 | TRBV19 | - | many | TGTGCCAGTAGTATCGAGGGAAGGGCAGATACGCAGTATTTT | CASSIEGRADTQYF
TRBJ1-4 | TRBV20-1 | TRBD1 | few | TGCAGTGCGATTGACAGGGTCGAGGAAAAACTGTTTTTT | CSAIDRVEEKLFF